This T cell receptor (beta chain) was captured by sequencing in a study of T cells in Graves' hyperthyroidism and ophthalmopathy. Notes on the study in general: Blood also showed most of the thyroid clonotypes that were expanded above 0.001.

Ophthalmopathy patients had moderate-to-severe active disease, CAS ≥3, NOSPECS ≥4, and disease duration under 3 months. Lactation, pregnancy, other autoimmune disease or uncontrolled infection led to exclusion of patients. 9 to 10 ml fresh peripheral blood yielded the PBMCs. In this sample, this clonotype turned up many times. The antigen remains unidentified. RNA transcripts yielded amplified TCR beta CDR3 regions. The HTBI primer set drove a first-round RT-PCR of the TCR CDR3. One entry per CDR3 protein results from TCRdb running MiXCR on the multiplex PCR reads. The repertoire includes around 600,000 distinct CDR3 sequences, roughly 15% of them detected once, and under 3.5% sits in the top ten. Germline-derived CDR1 and CDR2 are SGHAT and FQNNGV. V gave up 4 bases and J gave up 4 bases, with 9 bases separating them. The CDR3 extends over 13 amino acids.

The V gene is TRBV11-2, the J gene TRBJ2-3, with no clear D. The origin of this receptor is a woman aged 40 to 55 with Graves' ophthalmopathy. Sequences were obtained from blood. The CDR3 sequence: CASSSRIADTQYF. DNA of the CDR3: TGTGCCAGCAGCTCTAGGATTGCAGATACGCAGTATTTT. Combining the CDR3 with reference TRBV11-2 and TRBJ2-3 gives the whole variable domain EAGVAQSPRYKIIEKRQSVAFWCNPISGHATLYWYQQILGQGPKLLIQFQNNGVVDDSQLPKDRFSAERLKGVDSTLKIQPAKLEDSAVYLCASSSRIADTQYFGPGTRLTVL.